In its sample, the clone carrying this TCR beta chain was seen a few times. Antigen: not known. Focal radiation plus CTLA-4 blockade with ipilimumab was given to patients with chemo-refractory metastatic non-small-cell lung cancer. Germline V gene lookup returns CDR1 MNHNS and CDR2 SASEGT. V shed 0 bases and J 3 bases; nucleotides not matched to a gene: 9. This CDR3 has 17 residues. These data originate in a study of radiotherapy plus CTLA-4 blockade in lung cancer. Study details: There were objective responses in around 18% of patients, and 30% to 35% had disease control.

Sequencing was performed with immunoSEQ multiplex PCR; in TCRdb, only in-frame clones are kept and a portion is missing. The data hold more than 95,000 clones, with 78% observed a single time. Study results and caveats: Early shifts in blood T cell clones, with interferon-beta, reportedly predicted response best. Researchers report tumor-derived TCR clones expanding in blood after radiotherapy plus ipilimumab.

This TCR derives from a human donor with non-small cell lung cancer who had a partial response to radiotherapy plus ipilimumab. The rearrangement joins TRBV6-1 to TRBJ2-3; 7 nucleotides match TRBD2. The material sequenced was peripheral blood, taken from a patient treated with radiotherapy plus ipilimumab. The CDR3 loop reads CASSEAFGGMGTDTQYF. CDR3 nucleotides: TGTGCCAGCAGTGAAGCTTTCGGGGGGATGGGGACAGATACGCAGTATTTT.